These T cell receptor beta chains were read from a single sample in a study of blood T cell repertoires in COVID-19. The data were produced by immunoSEQ multiplex PCR, yet TCRdb's version contains in-frame clones alone and is incomplete. The sample lists approximately 210,000 clones, 70% to 85% occurring once. The sequenced sample consisted of PBMCs or T cells enriched from blood (not recorded which). These receptors all stem from a woman aged 55-70 years who had recovered from COVID-19. The CDR3 runs from the conserved cysteine through the conserved F or W. The order of the fields is clone size, V gene, J gene, D gene, CDR3 protein, CDR3 DNA. The D gene is left open where the match is weak. Clone size is given for some rows only: seen once, a few or many times, or a class if the clone is expanded.

size: NA; V: TRBV7-9; J: TRBJ1-3; D: TRBD1; CDR3: CASSWTGEGSGNTIYF; DNA: TGTGCCAGCAGCTGGACAGGGGAGGGTTCTGGAAACACCATATATTTT
size: NA; V: TRBV25-1; J: TRBJ2-1; D: NA; CDR3: CASSNLGGSYNEQFF; DNA: TGTGCCAGCAGTAATCTAGGGGGCTCCTACAATGAGCAGTTCTTC
size: NA; V: TRBV5-1; J: TRBJ2-7; D: TRBD2; CDR3: CASSFPGTSGDDPYEQYF; DNA: TGCGCCAGCAGCTTCCCCGGGACTAGCGGGGATGATCCCTACGAGCAGTACTTC
size: NA; V: TRBV5-6; J: TRBJ1-5; D: NA; CDR3: CASSLGQGRNQPQHF; DNA: TGTGCCAGCAGCTTGGGGCAGGGGCGAAATCAGCCCCAGCATTTT
size: NA; V: TRBV9; J: TRBJ2-1; D: NA; CDR3: CASSGKPPGHGSDEQFF; DNA: TGTGCCAGCAGCGGCAAACCCCCGGGACACGGTTCGGATGAGCAGTTCTTC
size: NA; V: TRBV6-2/TRBV6-3; J: TRBJ2-2; D: TRBD1; CDR3: CASSYDRGRSYETGELFF; DNA: TGTGCCAGCAGTTACGACAGGGGGCGATCATACGAAACCGGGGAGCTGTTTTTT
size: NA; V: TRBV5-5; J: TRBJ2-2; D: NA; CDR3: CASSLRTIDTGELFF; DNA: TGTGCCAGCAGTCTGCGGACTATCGACACCGGGGAGCTGTTTTTT
size: NA; V: TRBV5-4; J: TRBJ2-1; D: TRBD2; CDR3: CASSSRVAGGPGEQFF; DNA: TGTGCCAGCAGCTCTCGGGTAGCGGGGGGGCCGGGTGAGCAGTTCTTC
size: NA; V: TRBV6-5; J: TRBJ2-3; D: NA; CDR3: CASRGTDTQYF; DNA: TGTGCCAGCCGCGGAACAGATACGCAGTATTTT
size: once; V: TRBV15; J: TRBJ2-2; D: NA; CDR3: CATSRDPSLGELFF; DNA: TGTGCCACCAGCAGAGACCCCTCCTTAGGGGAGCTGTTTTTT
size: NA; V: TRBV29-1; J: TRBJ2-3; D: TRBD1; CDR3: CSAFAFRGLTDTQYF; DNA: TGCAGCGCCTTCGCCTTCAGGGGGCTCACAGATACGCAGTATTTT
size: NA; V: TRBV7-9; J: TRBJ2-5; D: TRBD2; CDR3: CASSLARGRAEITETQYF; DNA: TGTGCCAGCAGCTTAGCTCGCGGGAGGGCCGAAATAACAGAGACCCAGTACTTC
size: NA; V: TRBV15; J: TRBJ1-3; D: NA; CDR3: CATSREKQGGNTIYF; DNA: TGTGCCACCAGCAGAGAGAAGCAGGGCGGAAACACCATATATTTT
size: NA; V: TRBV29-1; J: TRBJ1-2; D: TRBD1; CDR3: CSVLKGDRVSPGPNGYTF; DNA: TGCAGCGTCCTCAAAGGGGACAGGGTTAGCCCAGGGCCCAATGGCTACACCTTC
size: NA; V: TRBV7-8; J: TRBJ1-1; D: TRBD1; CDR3: CASSLGPIGTAKNTEAFF; DNA: TGTGCCAGCAGCTTAGGACCTATAGGGACAGCCAAGAACACTGAAGCTTTCTTT
size: NA; V: TRBV4-2; J: TRBJ1-4; D: NA; CDR3: CASSQGSAASNEKLFF; DNA: TGTGCCAGCAGCCAAGGGTCGGCCGCTAGTAATGAAAAACTGTTTTTT
size: NA; V: TRBV7-5; J: TRBJ1-1; D: NA; CDR3: CARSFRDRASEAFF; DNA: TGTGCCAGAAGCTTCCGGGACAGGGCGTCCGAAGCTTTCTTT
size: NA; V: TRBV25-1; J: TRBJ1-1; D: TRBD1; CDR3: CASSETGMDPEAFF; DNA: TGTGCCAGCAGCGAGACAGGGATGGACCCTGAAGCTTTCTTT
size: NA; V: TRBV18; J: TRBJ1-1; D: TRBD1; CDR3: CASSLGGQGNTEAFF; DNA: TGTGCCAGCTCACTCGGAGGACAGGGGAACACTGAAGCTTTCTTT
size: NA; V: TRBV3-1/TRBV3-2; J: TRBJ1-2; D: TRBD1; CDR3: CASSPGQGLGVGYTF; DNA: TGTGCCAGCAGCCCCGGACAGGGCCTAGGGGTGGGCTACACCTTC
size: NA; V: TRBV5-1; J: TRBJ2-1; D: TRBD1; CDR3: CASSLEGQAYNEQFF; DNA: TGCGCCAGCAGCTTGGAAGGACAGGCCTACAATGAGCAGTTCTTC
size: NA; V: TRBV11-1; J: TRBJ2-7; D: NA; CDR3: CASSREVGGSAYEQYF; DNA: TGTGCCAGCAGTCGGGAGGTAGGGGGTTCGGCTTACGAGCAGTACTTC
size: NA; V: TRBV5-1; J: TRBJ1-5; D: NA; CDR3: CASSPRHPSNQPQHF; DNA: TGCGCCAGCAGCCCCCGACACCCTAGCAATCAGCCCCAGCATTTT
size: NA; V: TRBV7-2; J: TRBJ2-3; D: NA; CDR3: CASTDGLPVGTDTQYF; DNA: TGTGCCAGCACCGACGGACTACCCGTAGGCACAGATACGCAGTATTTT
size: NA; V: TRBV5-1; J: TRBJ2-3; D: TRBD1; CDR3: CASSVPGTGVGDTQYF; DNA: TGCGCCAGCAGCGTCCCCGGGACAGGGGTTGGAGATACGCAGTATTTT
size: NA; V: TRBV9; J: TRBJ1-2; D: NA; CDR3: CASSTGGPGNYGYTF; DNA: TGTGCCAGCAGCACCGGAGGTCCGGGAAACTATGGCTACACCTTC
size: few; V: TRBV30; J: TRBJ2-3; D: TRBD2; CDR3: CAWAQREGDTQYF; DNA: TGTGCCTGGGCCCAGCGGGAGGGAGATACGCAGTATTTT
size: few; V: TRBV5-6; J: TRBJ2-5; D: TRBD2; CDR3: CASSFRLAGAQETQYF; DNA: TGTGCCAGCAGTTTCAGACTAGCGGGGGCCCAAGAGACCCAGTACTTC
size: NA; V: TRBV18; J: TRBJ2-1; D: TRBD1; CDR3: CASSPQGPGTGATNEQFF; DNA: TGTGCCAGCTCACCACAAGGGCCCGGGACAGGGGCCACGAATGAGCAGTTCTTC
size: few; V: TRBV30; J: TRBJ1-6; D: TRBD1; CDR3: CAWKGTGDSPLHF; DNA: TGTGCCTGGAAGGGGACAGGGGATTCACCCCTCCACTTT
size: NA; V: TRBV30; J: TRBJ1-2; D: TRBD1; CDR3: CAWSRGQGADGYTF; DNA: TGTGCCTGGAGTAGGGGACAGGGGGCGGATGGCTACACCTTC
size: NA; V: TRBV7-2; J: TRBJ1-2; D: NA; CDR3: CASSLDSGYTF; DNA: TGTGCCAGCAGCTTGGACAGTGGCTACACCTTC
size: NA; V: TRBV30; J: TRBJ1-1; D: NA; CDR3: CAWSPSKGKTEAFF; DNA: TGTGCCTGGAGCCCGTCGAAGGGGAAGACTGAAGCTTTCTTT
size: few; V: TRBV7-2; J: TRBJ1-5; D: NA; CDR3: CASSLVRDQPQHF; DNA: TGTGCCAGCAGCTTAGTCCGGGATCAGCCCCAGCATTTT
size: NA; V: TRBV6-1; J: TRBJ2-1; D: NA; CDR3: CASSESGGTYNEQFF; DNA: TGTGCCAGCAGTGAATCCGGGGGAACGTACAATGAGCAGTTCTTC
size: NA; V: TRBV5-4; J: TRBJ2-2; D: NA; CDR3: CASSLDRANTGELFF; DNA: TGTGCCAGCAGCTTGGACAGGGCGAACACCGGGGAGCTGTTTTTT